This TCR beta chain was sequenced in a study of CD8 T cells in Susac syndrome. There are 13 residues in the CDR3. With 6 bases removed from V and 4 bases from J, the gap between germline ends came to 12 bases. CDR1 is MNHEY, CDR2 SMNVEV, per germline (reference sequence). A quantity of about 0.5 to 1 ug RNA underwent reverse transcription using random hexamers. It was immunoSEQ multiplex PCR that amplified TCR beta CDR3 across 54 Vbeta and 13 Jbeta. In TCRdb, the immunoSEQ multiplex PCR reads were re-called with MiXCR into one record per CDR3 protein. The sample contains about 200,000 distinct CDR3 sequences, 85% to 95% of which appear only once. High-throughput TCR beta sequencing covered peripheral CD8+ and CD4+ T cells.

The source is a human donor in good health. Sequenced sample: CD4+ T cells from PBMCs. J is TRBJ2-5 and V is TRBV27, with no clear D. CDR3: CASSLGLGETQYF. DNA of the CDR3: TGTGCCAGCAGCCTCGGATTGGGAGAGACCCAGTACTTC.